Listed here is a single T cell receptor (beta chain). Its recognized antigen is unknown. Read coverage stops 3 residues before the CDR3 terminus; the germline J gene supplies the remainder. The immunoSEQ assay used multiplex PCR to amplify TCR beta CDR3 regions from an average of roughly 1.2 ug of genomic DNA per sample. Primer bias was corrected in the assay by using a complete synthetic TCR repertoire to establish an amplification baseline. Amplicons were sequenced on the Illumina platform. In the paper's pipeline: Sequences were error-corrected by clustering with frequency ratios and a modified nearest-neighbor algorithm, then analyzed in the immunoSEQ Analyzer with IMGT gene definitions. At each rarefaction depth, TCR richness and evenness were averaged over 20 rarefaction repeats, and samples with fewer sequences than the depth were excluded. Wilcoxon rank sum tests with FDR correction were used to compare relative abundances of V, D and J genes between the groups. For the blinded duplicates, the intraclass correlation was approximately 96% for TCR richness and averaged around 76% across roughly 65 gene segments. This immuneACCESS table, as held by TCRdb, lists in-frame sequences with V and J called but not all clones. Of the missing ones, under half trace to an unresolved V gene in checked studies; the others have no known cause. That table is the source of V, J and clone size, and D and trimming were worked out from the DNA. The table for this sample records 23,000 or so clones. The ten largest clones represent under 3.5% of the sample.

The germline V gene sets CDR1 to MNHEY and CDR2 to SVGEGT. V was cut back by 5 bases and J by 6 bases, leaving a gap of 13 bases between them. Reading from cysteine to phenylalanine, the CDR3 counts 13 amino acids. Only the CDR3 bases that were read are kept: 30 of them, in frame from base 1. The record originates from a study of T cells in women clearing cervical HPV infection (dated by TCRdb to the late 2010s). In the study overall: The cases were about 25 women with histologically confirmed HPV16-related CIN3 or worse, and 2 of these cases were invasive cancers. The controls were about two dozen women whose single incident HPV16 infection cleared within 12 months with no development of precancer or cancer. Blood from cases was collected at the visit where the lesion was first found, while blood from controls was collected once the infection could no longer be detected. Among cases, blood sampling occurred a median of about 150 days after lesion detection, with an interquartile range of about 80 to 210 days. Since HLA typing was available for only a few women, HLA type could not be ruled out as a confounder. Nested within Costa Rica's Guanacaste HPV Natural History Study, an exploratory proof-of-principle case-control study compared TCR repertoires across cervical HPV16 outcomes. Cases were matched to controls by age within five years and by the year the sample was collected. Cases had a median age of almost 35 years and controls had a median age of about 41, with no significant differences in baseline characteristics. In the parent cohort, roughly 9,700 women aged 18 or older were enrolled in Guanacaste, Costa Rica, during about 1992 to 1994 and then followed for six to eight years. Quality controls consisted of five blinded duplicates per group, for a total of roughly 60 samples made up of approximately 50 participants and about ten replicates.

Every participant had a single incident cervical HPV16 infection, and women with prevalent HPV16 infections were excluded. Cervical HPV DNA was detected by MY09/MY11 PCR, and genotyping was performed by dot-blot hybridization. Under 19 mL of heparinized blood were centrifuged, and the buffy coat was aliquoted, frozen at -30°C, then stored at -80°C. Genomic DNA was extracted from buffy coat specimens using QIAGEN kits. What the authors observed across the whole study: Random forest classifiers that combined richness and V gene abundances separated cases from controls with an estimated AUC of less than 0.85. Because of the cross-sectional design, the study could not determine whether the associations came before infection or resulted from infection, and neither effector/memory subsets nor HPV-specific T cells were isolated. TRBV6-7 relative abundance was lower in cases than in controls (around 0.11% versus 0.15%; Bonferroni P = 0.0008). CIN3+ cases had significantly higher TCR repertoire richness than controls across sequencing depths, but evenness did not differ between the groups. Because the number of T cells per sample was unknown, the richness differences could reflect varying T-cell content rather than repertoire biology.

Sequenced input: blood buffy coat. The rearranged segments are TRBV6-2 or TRBV6-3 and TRBJ1-1, with TRBD1 tentatively as D gene (5 bases match). The sequence was obtained from a woman aged 18 to 75 with a cervical HPV16 infection that either progressed to CIN3+ or cleared (not recorded which). This receptor has the CDR3 CASSLGGLAEAFF. The DNA read from the CDR3 is TGTGCCAGCAGTCTCGGGGGACTCGCTGAA.